The sequence of this T cell receptor beta chain was determined in a study of cytomegalovirus exposure and HLA in healthy donors. Findings of the study overall: The classifier was said to identify cytomegalovirus status with high specificity and sensitivity.

J lost 7 bases, V lost 0 bases, and 4 bases had no gene match. Germline loops: CDR1 SGHDT, CDR2 YYEEEE. The CDR3 runs to 13 residues. This clone occurred a few times. Its cognate antigen is unknown. PCR involved 60 Vbeta and 13 Jbeta primers. Method: immunoSEQ multiplex PCR; TCRdb's copy keeps in-frame clones and lacks some. The sample yields more than 85,000 clones, roughly 80% seen once. Specimen: PBMCs. This chain connects TRBV5-6 to TRBJ2-7, with TRBD2 matching over 7 bases. This TCR came from a woman aged 50 to 60 in good health and CMV-seropositive. The CDR3: CASSLALGGEQYF. Written as DNA, the CDR3 is TGTGCCAGCAGCTTGGCATTGGGGGGGGAGCAGTACTTC.